These 13 T cell receptor beta chains were all obtained from the same sample, sequenced in a study of T cells after yellow fever vaccination. Using its own MiXCR run on the 5' RACE reads, TCRdb lists one record per CDR3 protein. Of about 340,000 distinct CDR3 sequences listed, roughly 9.4% are singletons. Here the sequenced sample was PBMCs, taken on the day of the first yellow fever vaccination. The receptors shown here come from a man between 18 and 29 years old who received the YFV17D yellow fever vaccine.

This sequence joins TRBV28 and TRBJ1-5, with TRBD1 matching 8 bases. This CDR3 spans 14 amino acids. V shed 3 bases and J 7 bases; nucleotides not matched to a gene: 5. Germline CDR1 is MDHEN and CDR2 is SYDVKM. In DNA, the CDR3 is TGTGCCAGCAGTTTCCAGGGGGCTTGGCAGCCCCAGCATTTT. Protein sequence: CASSFQGAWQPQHF. The whole variable domain, filled in from reference TRBV28 and TRBJ1-5, reads DVKVTQSSRYLVKRTGEKVFLECVQDMDHENMFWYRQDPGLGLRLIYFSYDVKMKEKGDIPEGYSVSREKKERFSLILESASTNQTSMYLCASSFQGAWQPQHFGDGTRLSIL.

The table lists this clonotype with a few counts. The rearrangement uses TRBV5-5 and TRBJ2-2, with 8 bases identical to TRBD2. The CDR3 spans 14 residues. CDR1 SGHKS and CDR2 YYEKEE come from the germline V gene (reference sequence). V lost 4 bases to trimming and J lost 3 bases; unmatched junction nucleotides: 2. The CDR3: CASSLAGHTGELFF. The CDR3 DNA reads as TGTGCCAGCAGCCTAGCGGGCCACACCGGGGAGCTGTTTTTT.

At least ten counts were recorded for this clonotype. The chain links TRBV20-1 to TRBJ1-6; weak D call: TRBD1 (6 bases). CDR1 is DFQATT and CDR2 is SNEGSKA in the germline V gene (reference sequence). The CDR3 totals 13 residues. V gave up 2 bases and J gave up 14 bases, with 16 bases separating them. The CDR3 region has the DNA TGCAGTGCTAGACCCGGGGGACACTATACCCTCCACTTT. It translates to CSARPGGHYTLHF.

DNA of the CDR3: TGCGCCAGCAGCTTGGATGGGGGGCGCGGGCCCCAGCATTTT. It is translated as CASSLDGGRGPQHF. This chain links TRBV5-1 with TRBJ1-5; perhaps TRBD1 as D (6 bases). From germline, CDR1 is SGHRS and CDR2 YFSETQ. The CDR3 totals 14 residues. The ends were cut back, 0 bases at V and 9 bases at J, with 13 bases in the middle.

The chain combines TRBV20-1 with TRBJ1-5; possible D gene TRBD1, 5 bases. There are 14 residues in the CDR3. Germline CDR1 reads DFQATT; CDR2 reads SNEGSKA (reference sequence). The ends were cut back, 3 bases at V and 5 bases at J, with 14 bases in the middle. CDR3 region: CSARATGRDQPQHF. CDR3 sequence (DNA): TGCAGTGCTAGGGCTACGGGACGCGATCAGCCCCAGCATTTT.

This clonotype was picked up a small number of times. A junction end diverges from the germline sequence, so it may reflect a read error. The gene calls are TRBV30 and TRBJ1-3, with unresolved D. CDR1 is GTSNPN, CDR2 SVGIG, per germline (reference sequence). The CDR3 spans 11 residues. The CDR3 nucleotides are TGTGGCTGGGCAGCCGGAAACACCATATATTTT. This translates into CGWAAGNTIYF.

This clonotype has ten or more counts. The chain combines TRBV12-3 or TRBV12-4 with TRBJ1-6; tentatively, D is TRBD1 (5 bases). The CDR3 is 13 residues long. Trimming took off 6 bases at V and 10 bases at J, with 13 bases between the two ends. CDR3 in DNA: TGTGCCAGCAGCGTGGACATAAGCTCACCCCTCCACTTT. Residues: CASSVDISSPLHF.

The V call is TRBV14, the J call TRBJ2-2, with D possibly TRBD1 on 6 matching bases. This CDR3 is 14 amino acids long. The V end was cut by 2 bases, the J end by 7 bases, with 11 bases between. Germline V gene data show CDR1 as SGHDN and CDR2 as FVKESK. In nucleotides, the CDR3 is TGTGCCAGCAGCCAAAGTGGGGGCTACGGGGAGCTGTTTTTT. It specifies CASSQSGGYGELFF. The complete variable domain, with remaining parts taken from reference TRBV14 and TRBJ2-2, reads EAGVTQFPSHSVIEKGQTVTLRCDPISGHDNLYWYRRVMGKEIKFLLHFVKESKQDESGMPNNRFLAERTGGTYSTLKVQPAELEDSGVYFCASSQSGGYGELFFGEGSRLTVL.

This clonotype was detected a few times. The chain is built from TRBV6-2 or TRBV6-3 and TRBJ1-2; possible D gene TRBD1, 6 bases. In germline, CDR1 is MNHEY, CDR2 SVGEGT. The ends were cut back, 6 bases at V and 0 bases at J, with 14 bases in the middle. The CDR3 runs to 15 residues. For the CDR3, the DNA is TGTGCCAGCAGACCCGGACAGCCTACTAACTATGGCTACACCTTC. Amino acids: CASRPGQPTNYGYTF.

This clonotype was detected ten times or more. The chain recombines TRBV4-2 with TRBJ2-3; 13 bases align to TRBD2. The junction had 12 bases not matched to a gene; V was cut back by 6 bases and J by 0 bases. CDR3 length: 19 residues. Germline V gene lookup returns CDR1 LGHNA and CDR2 YNFKEQ. The CDR3 nucleotides read TGTGCCAGCAGATGGACTAGCGGGGGACATCCCTTTAGCACAGATACGCAGTATTTT. Its protein is CASRWTSGGHPFSTDTQYF.

This clonotype came up a few times. V usage is TRBV28 and J usage is TRBJ2-4; TRBD2 aligns across 8 bases. J was trimmed by 5 bases and V by 0 bases; bases with no gene match: 9. The CDR3 loop spans 17 amino acids. Per the germline V gene, CDR1 is MDHEN and CDR2 is SYDVKM. The CDR3 region is CASSLWGSGGLENIQYF. CDR3 nucleotide sequence: TGTGCCAGCAGTTTATGGGGGAGCGGGGGCCTCGAAAACATTCAGTACTTC.

This clonotype occurred many times. The chain uses TRBV12-3 or TRBV12-4 and TRBJ2-1; 10 nucleotides agree with TRBD2. The CDR3 has 13 residues. V lost 8 bases and J lost 4; bases outside the gene matches: 2. The CDR3 here is CASGAGGYNEQFF. The CDR3 coding sequence is TGTGCCAGCGGAGCGGGGGGGTACAATGAGCAGTTCTTC.

This clonotype was found a few times. The genes are TRBV4-1 and TRBJ2-7; D possibly uses TRBD1 or TRBD2 (5 bases each). The CDR3 runs to 15 residues. The germline V gene encodes CDR1 MGHRA and CDR2 YSYEKL. V was trimmed by 2 bases and J by 4 bases, leaving 15 bases between them. For the CDR3, the DNA is TGCGCCAGCAGCCAACAAACGGGACCTTTTTACGAGCAGTACGTC. It translates to CASSQQTGPFYEQYV.